The entry below gives a single T cell receptor beta chain sequence along with its context. The data were obtained in a study of shared clonotypes between healthy human individuals. Measured with immunoSEQ multiplex PCR; TCRdb has only the in-frame clones, and not every one. The repertoire holds around 700,000 clones, with 60% to 80% as singletons. The V segment lost 6 bases and the J segment 5 bases; nucleotides outside the gene matches: 11. CDR1 and CDR2 from the germline V gene are LNHDA and SQIVND (reference sequence). The CDR3 consists of 15 residues. Sequencing was carried out using memory CD4+ T cells sorted from blood. Subset here: CD45RA-negative fraction. The source of this sequence is a woman aged 25 to 39 in good health. The chain links TRBV19 to TRBJ2-7; TRBD2 agrees at 9 bases. The DNA for the CDR3 is TGTGCCAGTAGGTCTGGAAGCGGGAGGACCCACGAGCAGTACTTC. Amino acids: CASRSGSGRTHEQYF.